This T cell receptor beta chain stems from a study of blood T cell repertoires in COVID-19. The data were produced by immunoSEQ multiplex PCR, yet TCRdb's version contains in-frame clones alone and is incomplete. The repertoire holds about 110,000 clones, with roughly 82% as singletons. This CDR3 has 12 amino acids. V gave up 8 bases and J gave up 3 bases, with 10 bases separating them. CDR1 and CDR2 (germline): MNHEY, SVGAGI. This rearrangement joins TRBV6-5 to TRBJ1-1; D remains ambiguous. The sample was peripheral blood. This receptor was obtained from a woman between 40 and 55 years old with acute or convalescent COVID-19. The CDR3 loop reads CASRIQHTEAFF. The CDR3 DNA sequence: TGTGCCAGCCGCATACAGCACACTGAAGCTTTCTTT.